The rows below give T cell receptor beta chains drawn from one sample of a study of radiotherapy plus CTLA-4 blockade in lung cancer. The data were produced by immunoSEQ multiplex PCR, yet TCRdb's version contains in-frame clones alone and is incomplete. The data hold 75,000 or so clones, with around four fifths observed a single time. Sequencing used peripheral blood, obtained from a patient treated with radiotherapy plus ipilimumab. All receptors derive from a human donor with non-small cell lung cancer who had a complete response to radiotherapy plus ipilimumab. Both conserved end residues are part of each CDR3. The D gene is left open where the match is weak. Size is stated for part of the rows, as once, few or many counts, or as a class when the clone is expanded.

clone_size | cdr3_length | j_call | d_call | v_call | cdr3_nt | cdr3_aa
. | 12 | TRBJ2-5 | . | TRBV2 | TGTGCCAGCAGCCAGGGTTTTGAGACCCAGTACTTC | CASSQGFETQYF
. | 13 | TRBJ2-1 | TRBD2 | TRBV5-1 | TGCGCCAGCAGCTTAGCGGGGAGAAATGAGCAGTTCTTC | CASSLAGRNEQFF
. | 14 | TRBJ2-7 | TRBD2 | TRBV18 | TGTGCCAGCTCACCAATCGGCGGGGGGCGGGAGCAGTACTTC | CASSPIGGGREQYF
. | 16 | TRBJ2-2 | . | TRBV7-9 | TGTGCCAGCAGCCCTACAGGGGGAGGGAGCGACGGGGAGCTGTTTTTT | CASSPTGGGSDGELFF
once | 16 | TRBJ2-3 | . | TRBV6-5 | TGTGCCAGCAGTTACTCGAGTCGGGGTTACACAGATACGCAGTATTTT | CASSYSSRGYTDTQYF
. | 15 | TRBJ2-3 | . | TRBV11-3 | TGTGCCAGCAGCTTAGAGGCTCGAAACACAGATACGCAGTATTTT | CASSLEARNTDTQYF
. | 14 | TRBJ2-5 | TRBD1 | TRBV28 | TGTGCCAGCAGTGACAGGGGGAGAGAGGAGACCCAGTACTTC | CASSDRGREETQYF
. | 15 | TRBJ2-1 | TRBD2 | TRBV2 | TGTGCCAGCAGTGAACGTCGGGGGGGGTTCGGTGAGCAGTTCTTC | CASSERRGGFGEQFF
. | 16 | TRBJ2-1 | TRBD2 | TRBV4-1 | TGCGCCAGCAGCCAAGCTATCGGGGGGGCCGGGAATGAGCAGTTCTTC | CASSQAIGGAGNEQFF
. | 14 | TRBJ1-2 | TRBD1 | TRBV30 | TGTGCCTACAGACAGGGGGGCGGTGACTATGGCTACACCTTC | CAYRQGGGDYGYTF
. | 16 | TRBJ1-4 | . | TRBV19 | TGTGCCAGTAGTAAAAGGGAAGGGTCCACTAATGAAAAACTGTTTTTT | CASSKREGSTNEKLFF
. | 16 | TRBJ1-2 | TRBD1 | TRBV7-8 | TGTGCCAGCAGCTTAACAGGACAGGGCACTAACTATGGCTACACCTTC | CASSLTGQGTNYGYTF
. | 17 | TRBJ1-1 | . | TRBV21-1 | TGTGCCAGCAGCAACGCGGGACAGGGGGAAGTGGACACTGAAGCTTTCTTT | CASSNAGQGEVDTEAFF
. | 20 | TRBJ1-3 | . | TRBV6-7 | TGTGCCAGCAGTTACCCGATCGGTCAGCCAATATTTCTCTCTGGAAACACCATATATTTT | CASSYPIGQPIFLSGNTIYF
. | 16 | TRBJ1-1 | . | TRBV19 | TGTGCCAGTAGTATTGGAGGTTTAAGCTGGAACACTGAAGCTTTCTTT | CASSIGGLSWNTEAFF
. | 15 | TRBJ1-3 | . | TRBV2 | TGTGCCAGCAGCTGGTCAGGCAGAGGTGGAAACACCATATATTTT | CASSWSGRGGNTIYF
. | 15 | TRBJ2-3 | . | TRBV11-3 | TGTGCCAGCAGCTTAGATGATACTAGTTTAGATACGCAGTATTTT | CASSLDDTSLDTQYF
few | 11 | TRBJ1-2 | . | TRBV6-6 | TGTGCCAGCAGTTACATGGGGGGGTACACCTTC | CASSYMGGYTF
few | 13 | TRBJ1-5 | . | TRBV7-9 | TGTGCCAGCAGCTTAGCCGTGAATCAGCCCCAGCATTTT | CASSLAVNQPQHF
. | 14 | TRBJ1-3 | . | TRBV6-1 | TGTGCCAGCAGTGAAACTGGCTCTGGAAACACCATATATTTT | CASSETGSGNTIYF
once | 17 | TRBJ2-2 | . | TRBV7-2 | TGTGCCAGCAGCTTAGGGGCAAGGGTAGCGAACACCGGGGAGCTGTTTTTT | CASSLGARVANTGELFF
. | 15 | TRBJ2-4 | . | TRBV4-3 | TGCGCCAGCAGCCAAAACACAGGGGCCAAAAACATTCAGTACTTC | CASSQNTGAKNIQYF
. | 17 | TRBJ2-1 | . | TRBV10-3 | TGTGCCATCAGTGTCTCCCCGGACGGGAGAAACTACAATGAGCAGTTCTTC | CAISVSPDGRNYNEQFF
. | 14 | TRBJ1-1 | . | TRBV19 | TGTGCCAGTAGTACCCCACGGCTGAACACTGAAGCTTTCTTT | CASSTPRLNTEAFF
few | 14 | TRBJ1-3 | . | TRBV19 | TGTGCCACCACCTTCAGGGGCTCTGGAAACACCATATATTTT | CATTFRGSGNTIYF
. | 16 | TRBJ2-3 | TRBD2 | TRBV2 | TGTGCCAGCAGGGAAGCAACTAGCGCCGAATTGGATACGCAGTATTTT | CASREATSAELDTQYF
. | 17 | TRBJ2-2 | TRBD1 | TRBV19 | TGTGCCAGTAGGACCGGGACAGACAATGGCGATCCCGGGGAGCTGTTTTTT | CASRTGTDNGDPGELFF
. | 16 | TRBJ2-3 | TRBD2 | TRBV7-2 | TGTGCCAGCAGCTTATCTAGCGGGGCGTTTAGGGATACGCAGTATTTT | CASSLSSGAFRDTQYF
. | 18 | TRBJ2-6 | TRBD1 | TRBV30 | TGTGCCTGGAGTGAGGGCAGGGGGCTATTCTCTGGGGCCAACGTCCTGACTTTC | CAWSEGRGLFSGANVLTF
. | 14 | TRBJ2-5 | . | TRBV5-4 | TGTGCCAGCAGCTCCCAGGGGGGCCAAGAGACCCAGTACTTC | CASSSQGGQETQYF
medium-sized | 13 | TRBJ2-2 | . | TRBV4-3 | TGCGCCAGCAGCGAAACGAACACCGGGGAGCTGTTTTTT | CASSETNTGELFF
. | 15 | TRBJ1-1 | . | TRBV7-9 | TGTGCCAGCAGCTTAGCGTCAGGGTGGTCCACTGAAGCTTTCTTT | CASSLASGWSTEAFF
medium-sized | 10 | TRBJ1-4 | . | TRBV10-3 | TGTGCCATCGGTCAGGAAAAACTGTTTTTT | CAIGQEKLFF
. | 10 | TRBJ2-1 | . | TRBV12-5 | TGTGCTAGTGGACACAATGAGCAGTTCTTC | CASGHNEQFF
. | 17 | TRBJ2-1 | . | TRBV4-3 | TGCGCCAGCAGCCAAAGGCGACCGCGTTGGGGGGCGGATGAGCAGTTCTTC | CASSQRRPRWGADEQFF
. | 17 | TRBJ2-2 | TRBD1 | TRBV12-5 | TGTGCTAGTGGCTCTCCGAGGGACAGGGGACGAACCGGGGAGCTGTTTTTT | CASGSPRDRGRTGELFF
. | 14 | TRBJ2-7 | . | TRBV7-2 | TGTGCCAGCAGCCTTCCCCCGAGCTCCTACGAGCAGTACTTC | CASSLPPSSYEQYF
. | 17 | TRBJ2-2 | . | TRBV4-1 | TGCGCCAGCAGCCGACCCCTCTTTGGACAGCCTGCTTCGGAGCTGTTTTTT | CASSRPLFGQPASELFF
once | 16 | TRBJ2-3 | . | TRBV30 | TGTGCCTGGAGTGTAAGGGACGGGACTAGCACAGATACGCAGTATTTT | CAWSVRDGTSTDTQYF
. | 18 | TRBJ2-1 | TRBD2 | TRBV10-3 | TGTGCCATCAGGGAGGGACTAGCGGGAGGGCCACGAGGCAATGAGCAGTTCTTC | CAIREGLAGGPRGNEQFF
. | 18 | TRBJ2-3 | TRBD2 | TRBV9 | TGTGCCAGCAGCCGGGATTCGGGGCTAGCGGGATCCGCCCTTACGCAGTATTTT | CASSRDSGLAGSALTQYF
. | 15 | TRBJ1-5 | . | TRBV9 | TGTGCCAGCAGCGTATTTCCAGGCCGCAATCAGCCCCAGCATTTT | CASSVFPGRNQPQHF
. | 17 | TRBJ1-1 | TRBD1 | TRBV19 | TGTGCCAGTAGTGGGGACAGGGGGCGTATCGGGGTCACTGAAGCTTTCTTT | CASSGDRGRIGVTEAFF
. | 19 | TRBJ2-6 | TRBD1 | TRBV4-3 | TGCGCCAGCAGCCGCGCACCGGGACAGGGTCCCTCTGGGGCCAACGTCCTGACTTTC | CASSRAPGQGPSGANVLTF
. | 17 | TRBJ1-1 | . | TRBV5-1 | TGCGCCAGCAGACTGCCCCAGACGGACCGTGGGGGGACTGAAGCTTTCTTT | CASRLPQTDRGGTEAFF
once | 15 | TRBJ2-5 | . | TRBV7-2 | TGTGCCAGCAGCCCCGAGGGGCTTAGGCAAGAGACCCAGTACTTC | CASSPEGLRQETQYF
. | 15 | TRBJ2-7 | . | TRBV4-3 | TGCGCCAGCAGCCAAGGGCGGGGTCGAACCTACGAGCAGTACTTC | CASSQGRGRTYEQYF